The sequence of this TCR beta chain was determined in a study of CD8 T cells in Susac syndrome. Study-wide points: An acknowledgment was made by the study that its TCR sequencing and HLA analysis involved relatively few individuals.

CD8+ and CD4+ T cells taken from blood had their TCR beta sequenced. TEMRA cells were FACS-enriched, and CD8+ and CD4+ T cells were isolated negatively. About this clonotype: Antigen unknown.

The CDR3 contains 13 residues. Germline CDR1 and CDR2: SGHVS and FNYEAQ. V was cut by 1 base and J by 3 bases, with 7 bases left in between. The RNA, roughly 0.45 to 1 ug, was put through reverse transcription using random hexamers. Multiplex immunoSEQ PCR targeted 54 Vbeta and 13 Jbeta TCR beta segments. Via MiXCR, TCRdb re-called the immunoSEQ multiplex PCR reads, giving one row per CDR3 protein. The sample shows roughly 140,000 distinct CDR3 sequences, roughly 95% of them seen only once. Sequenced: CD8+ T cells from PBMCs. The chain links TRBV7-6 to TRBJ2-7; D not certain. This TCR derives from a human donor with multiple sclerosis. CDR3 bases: TGTGCCAGCAGCTTAGGGGCAGGCTACGAGCAGTACTTC. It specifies CASSLGAGYEQYF. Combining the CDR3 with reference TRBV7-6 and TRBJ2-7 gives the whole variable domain GAGVSQSPRYKVTKRGQDVALRCDPISGHVSLYWYRQALGQGPEFLTYFNYEAQQDKSGLPNDRFSAERPEGSISTLTIQRTEQRDSAMYRCASSLGAGYEQYFGPGTRLTVT.